A single sample gave rise to the 18 T cell receptor beta chains below, sequenced in a study of cytomegalovirus exposure and HLA in healthy donors. Primers included in the PCR were 60 Vbeta and 13 Jbeta primers. Data came from immunoSEQ multiplex PCR; TCRdb stores just in-frame clones and leaves some out. The top ten clones hold about 2% of a sample with some 120,000 clones, around three quarters of them seen once. Sequencing was done on a sample of PBMCs. These receptors were taken from a man between 18 and 29 years old in good health and CMV-seronegative.

The chain has TRBV11-2 and TRBJ2-3; 12 bases are shared with TRBD2. The germline gives CDR1 SGHAT, CDR2 FQNNGV. The CDR3 is 15 residues long. V gave up 5 bases and J gave up 9 bases; unmatched junction bases: 9. This CDR3 reads CASSRGLAGYGTQYF. The DNA for the CDR3 is TGTGCCAGCAGCCGAGGACTAGCGGGATACGGGACGCAGTATTTT.

This rearrangement joins TRBV5-1 to TRBJ2-7; 10 bases match TRBD2. The germline V gene has CDR1 SGHRS and CDR2 YFSETQ. V lost 1 base, J lost 6 bases, and 13 bases stayed unmatched. The CDR3 length is 17 residues. The CDR3 bases are TGCGCCAGCAGCTTGACATTAGCGGGAGGTAAGGGGGGCGAGCAGTACTTC. It translates to CASSLTLAGGKGGEQYF. Filled out from reference TRBV5-1 and TRBJ2-7, the complete variable domain reads KAGVTQTPRYLIKTRGQQVTLSCSPISGHRSVSWYQQTPGQGLQFLFEYFSETQRNKGNFPGRFSGRQFSNSRSEMNVSTLELGDSALYLCASSLTLAGGKGGEQYFGPGTRLTVT.

V and J are TRBV9 and TRBJ1-6; TRBD1 aligns across 7 bases. V lost 0 bases and J lost 10; bases outside the gene matches: 7. Germline CDR1 and CDR2: SGDLS and YYNGEE. The CDR3 contains 15 residues. The CDR3 reads CASSVVGGGGSPLHF. Here the CDR3 DNA reads TGTGCCAGCAGCGTAGTCGGAGGAGGGGGCTCACCCCTCCACTTT.

This chain connects TRBV9 to TRBJ2-1, with 7 nucleotides matching TRBD2. V was pared by 4 bases and J by 5 bases, with 15 bases of the junction left unmatched. Per germline, CDR1 SGDLS and CDR2 YYNGEE. The CDR3 runs 17 residues. CDR3 coding DNA: TGTGCCAGCAGCCCCCGATCCCCTAGCGGCCTTCACAATGAGCAGTTCTTC. Amino acids: CASSPRSPSGLHNEQFF.

Details on this clone: One end of the junction varies from germline; a read error may be responsible. The CDR3 sequence is CSSSPGWAEYQETQYF. CDR3 sequence (DNA): TGTTCCAGCAGCCCAGGTTGGGCAGAATATCAAGAGACCCAGTACTTC. The chain combines TRBV7-9 with TRBJ2-5, with D unresolved. This CDR3 region has 16 residues. Germline V lookup: CDR1 SEHNR, CDR2 FQNEAQ (reference sequence). The full variable domain, in which reference TRBV7-9 and TRBJ2-5 provide the parts outside the CDR3, is DTGVSQNPRHKITKRGQNVTFRCDPISEHNRLYWYRQTLGQGPEFLTYFQNEAQLEKSRLLSDRFSAERPKGSFSTLEIQRTEQGDSAMYLCSSSPGWAEYQETQYFGPGTRLLVL.

The chain combines TRBV11-1 with TRBJ1-2, with 7 bases fitting TRBD1. V lost 1 base, J lost 8 bases, and 13 bases stayed unmatched. Germline V gene lookup returns CDR1 SGHAT and CDR2 FQDESV (reference sequence). There are 16 residues in the CDR3. The CDR3 spells CASSLGSWTGTGGYTF. In DNA form, the CDR3 reads TGTGCCAGCAGCTTAGGGAGCTGGACAGGCACCGGCGGCTACACCTTC.

The gene calls are TRBV5-1 and TRBJ2-3; the match to TRBD2 covers 7 bases. Germline CDR1 is SGHRS and CDR2 is YFSETQ. The CDR3 runs to 14 residues. Trimming took 5 bases from V and 0 from J; bases not matched to a gene: 3. CDR3: CASRGAGSTDTQYF. The CDR3 DNA reads TGCGCCAGCAGGGGAGCGGGAAGCACAGATACGCAGTATTTT.

The chain joins TRBV6-1 to TRBJ2-7; the match to TRBD2 covers 8 bases. The CDR3 runs 15 residues. J was trimmed by 2 bases and V by 2 bases; bases with no gene match: 5. Germline V CDR1 and CDR2: MNHNS, SASEGT. CDR3 region: CASSESGRGAYEQYF. The CDR3 DNA follows: TGTGCCAGCAGTGAAAGTGGGCGGGGGGCCTACGAGCAGTACTTC.

The rearrangement links TRBV5-4 to TRBJ2-1; 7 bases line up with TRBD2. CDR1 is SGHNT and CDR2 is YYREEE in the germline V gene (reference sequence). V trimming: 0 bases; J trimming: 3 bases; junction bases outside the gene matches: 3. This CDR3 region has 15 residues. The CDR3 bases are TGTGCCAGCAGCTTGGCCCCTAGCGGCTACAATGAGCAGTTCTTC. Translating it yields CASSLAPSGYNEQFF.

This rearrangement joins TRBV7-2 to TRBJ2-5; a weak D match, TRBD2 (6 bases). V lost 0 bases to trimming and J lost 11 bases, with 25 bases between them. Germline V gene data show CDR1 as SGHTA and CDR2 as FQGNSA. CDR3 length equals 17 residues. The CDR3 protein is CASSLARGSRGLGEQYF. CDR3 nucleotides: TGTGCCAGCAGCTTAGCCCGGGGGTCCCGGGGCCTCGGGGAGCAGTACTTC.

The chain has TRBV7-6 and TRBJ2-1, with 11 bases matching TRBD2. Trimming removed 5 bases from V and 10 bases from J; junction bases left unmatched: 7. There are 14 residues in the CDR3. Germline V gene sequence: CDR1 SGHVS, CDR2 FNYEAQ. CDR3 bases: TGTGCCAGCAGCGTTAGCGGGAGGGCCGTGGAGCAGTTCTTC. It codes for CASSVSGRAVEQFF.

The gene calls are TRBV30 and TRBJ1-1, with D unresolved. The germline V gene encodes CDR1 GTSNPN and CDR2 SVGIG (reference sequence). With 2 bases removed from V and 1 base from J, the gap between germline ends came to 8 bases. The CDR3 is 13 residues long. The CDR3 is CAWSRQANTEAFF. In DNA form, the CDR3 reads TGTGCCTGGAGTAGGCAGGCGAACACTGAAGCTTTCTTT.

The V gene is TRBV11-1, the J gene TRBJ2-6; tentative D call: TRBD1 (5 bases). Germline loops: CDR1 SGHAT, CDR2 FQDESV (reference sequence). Deletions cut 7 bases from V and 0 bases from J, with 16 bases between. The CDR3 contains 17 residues. The CDR3 protein is CASTTGLWSSGANVLTF. The CDR3 nucleotides are TGTGCCAGCACCACAGGCCTTTGGAGCTCTGGGGCCAACGTCCTGACTTTC.

The rearrangement links TRBV7-2 to TRBJ1-1; a possible D gene is TRBD1 (5 bases). Trimming pared 5 bases from V and 5 bases from J, leaving 9 bases between. Germline CDR1 SGHTA, CDR2 FQGNSA. The CDR3 runs to 12 residues. The CDR3 DNA reads as TGTGCCAGCAGCCCGCGGGGGACTGAAGCTTTCTTT. Encoded protein: CASSPRGTEAFF.

The rearrangement links TRBV15 to TRBJ2-3; D perhaps matches TRBD2 (5 bases). Germline V lookup: CDR1 LNHNV, CDR2 YYDKDF (reference sequence). This CDR3 contains 14 residues. Between the trimmed V and J ends, which lost 9 bases and 2 bases, there was a span of 15 bases. CDR3 nucleotides: TGTGCCACAAGACGGAACCGGGACACAGATACGCAGTATTTT. Translation gives CATRRNRDTDTQYF.

The chain couples TRBV9 to TRBJ2-5; 9 bases agree with TRBD2. After removal of 4 bases from V and 2 bases from J, the junction contained 12 bases not matched to a gene. The germline V gene has CDR1 SGDLS and CDR2 YYNGEE. The CDR3 is 17 amino acids. CDR3 region: CASSPISGSRLQETQYF. Written as DNA, the CDR3 is TGTGCCAGCAGCCCCATTAGCGGGAGCCGGCTGCAAGAGACCCAGTACTTC.

This sequence joins TRBV5-4 and TRBJ2-1, with D possibly matching TRBD2 (5 bases). Deletions cut 4 bases from V and 9 bases from J, with 17 bases between. CDR3 length: 14 amino acids. Germline CDR1 reads SGHNT; CDR2 reads YYREEE (reference sequence). CDR3 nucleotides: TGTGCCAGCAGCCCACCCCATGGGAGCAGTGAGCAGTTCTTC. Translation: CASSPPHGSSEQFF.

The rearrangement links TRBV19 to TRBJ1-5, with 9 bases fitting TRBD1. The CDR3 spans 15 residues. Germline values: CDR1 LNHDA, CDR2 SQIVND (reference sequence). V dropped 4 bases and J dropped 4; count of bases not matched to a gene: 5. CDR3 coding DNA: TGTGCCAGTAGTACTGGGACAGGGAGGAATCAGCCCCAGCATTTT. As protein: CASSTGTGRNQPQHF.